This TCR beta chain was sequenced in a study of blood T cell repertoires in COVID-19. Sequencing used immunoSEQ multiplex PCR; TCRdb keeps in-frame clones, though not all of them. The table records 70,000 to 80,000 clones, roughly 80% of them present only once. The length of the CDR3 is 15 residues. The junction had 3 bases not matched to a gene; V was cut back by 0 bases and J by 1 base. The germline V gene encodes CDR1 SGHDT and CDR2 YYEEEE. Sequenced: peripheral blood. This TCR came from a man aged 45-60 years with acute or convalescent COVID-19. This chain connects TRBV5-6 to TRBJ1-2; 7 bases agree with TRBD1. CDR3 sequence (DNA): TGTGCCAGCAGCTTGGGGAACAGGGGTAACTATGGCTACACCTTC. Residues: CASSLGNRGNYGYTF.